This passage covers 30 T cell receptor beta chains from one sample sequenced in a study of CD8+ T cells in alopecia areata. Treatment given: oral pan-JAK inhibitor, 5-10 mg twice daily. Extraction of RNA preceded its reverse transcription into cDNA, which served as the sequencing template. TCRdb keeps only in-frame clones here, not all; method: immunoSEQ multiplex PCR. The sample yields about 100,000 clones, roughly two fifths seen once. Sequences were derived from CD8+ T cells sorted from blood, sampled at week 24, from a patient treated with tofacitinib. Receptors were obtained from a human donor with alopecia areata.

This chain joins TRBV5-4 and TRBJ1-1; D gene unclear. Germline V gene sequence: CDR1 SGHNT, CDR2 YYREEE (reference sequence). V was trimmed by 3 bases and J by 8 bases, leaving 8 bases between them. The CDR3 length is 11 residues. Here the CDR3 reads CASSSVSEAFF. In DNA, the CDR3 is TGTGCCAGCAGCTCAGTATCCGAAGCTTTCTTT.

The gene calls are TRBV5-1 and TRBJ2-1; no definite D call. Trimming took 0 bases from V and 9 from J, leaving 10 bases between them. This CDR3 has 13 residues. Germline-derived CDR1 and CDR2 are SGHRS and YFSETQ. CDR3 DNA: TGCGCCAGCAGCTTGGACGGCAAAAGTGAGCAGTTCTTC. Protein product: CASSLDGKSEQFF. The full variable domain, in which reference TRBV5-1 and TRBJ2-1 provide the parts outside the CDR3, is KAGVTQTPRYLIKTRGQQVTLSCSPISGHRSVSWYQQTPGQGLQFLFEYFSETQRNKGNFPGRFSGRQFSNSRSEMNVSTLELGDSALYLCASSLDGKSEQFFGPGTRLTVL.

V and J are TRBV5-6 and TRBJ2-1; 11 positions match TRBD2. Germline CDR1 reads SGHDT; CDR2 reads YYEEEE. The J segment lost 6 bases and the V segment lost 3 bases, leaving 5 bases of the junction unmatched. The CDR3 has 15 amino acids. The CDR3: CASSWGLAALNEQFF. The DNA of the CDR3 is TGTGCCAGCAGCTGGGGACTAGCGGCCCTCAATGAGCAGTTCTTC.

The V call is TRBV7-3, the J call TRBJ2-3; 8 nucleotides align to TRBD2. The J segment lost 4 bases and the V segment lost 5 bases, leaving 14 bases of the junction unmatched. The length of the CDR3 is 17 residues. Germline CDR1 and CDR2: SGHTA and FQGTGA. As DNA, the CDR3 is TGTGCCAGCAGCCCGCCGGGAGCGGGAGTTCCTCCAGATACGCAGTATTTT. This sequence encodes CASSPPGAGVPPDTQYF.

The chain couples TRBV27 to TRBJ2-7; TRBD1 is a possible D gene (5 bases). The CDR3 has 12 residues. Trimming left V 8 bases short and J 9 bases short, with 17 bases between. Germline values: CDR1 MNHEY, CDR2 SMNVEV (reference sequence). The CDR3 here is CASGPGQGRQYF. In DNA, the CDR3 is TGTGCCAGCGGCCCTGGACAAGGACGGCAGTACTTC.

This clone was recorded once. V gene TRBV4-1 combines with J gene TRBJ2-3, with unresolved D. CDR3 size: 16 residues. The V end lost 0 bases, the J end lost 0 bases, and 10 bases lay between the germline ends. CDR1 and CDR2 from the germline V gene are MGHRA and YSYEKL. The CDR3 loop reads CASSQDFIGSTDTQYF. The CDR3 nucleotides are TGCGCCAGCAGCCAAGATTTTATCGGGAGCACAGATACGCAGTATTTT.

This clone was detected a few times. This rearrangement joins TRBV11-2 to TRBJ2-7, with 7 positions matching TRBD1. The CDR3 length is 15 residues. Losses at the gene ends were 5 bases for V and 2 bases for J; bases not matched to a gene: 9. Germline CDR1 SGHAT, CDR2 FQNNGV. DNA for the CDR3: TGTGCCAGCAGCCTAAACCCGGGACAGACCTACGAGCAGTACTTC. Its translation: CASSLNPGQTYEQYF.

The CDR3 sequence: CAIKGSTSVEQYF. The CDR3 DNA reads TGTGCCATCAAGGGAAGCACCTCGGTCGAGCAGTACTTC. The chain employs TRBV10-3 and TRBJ2-7, with D hard to call. The CDR3 contains 13 residues. The V and J ends lost 7 bases and 6 bases respectively, with 16 bases between them. Germline CDR1 ENHRY, CDR2 SYGVKD.

The chain couples TRBV4-1 to TRBJ1-2, with 8 bases matching TRBD1. The CDR3 extends over 15 amino acids. Germline trimming cut 2 bases from V and 2 bases from J; bases unmatched to any gene: 4. CDR1 is MGHRA, CDR2 YSYEKL, per germline. CDR3: CASSQRQGKNYGYTF. Here the CDR3 DNA reads TGCGCCAGCAGCCAACGACAGGGGAAGAACTATGGCTACACCTTC.

This clone showed up just a few times. The chain combines TRBV25-1 with TRBJ2-7; D remains unclear. Trimming cost V 0 bases and J 0 bases, with 9 bases left between them. The CDR3 extends over 15 amino acids. The germline gives CDR1 MGHDK, CDR2 SYGVNS. This chain's CDR3 is CASSEYEAGSYEQYF. The CDR3 DNA reads as TGTGCCAGCAGTGAATATGAGGCCGGCTCCTACGAGCAGTACTTC.

This sequence joins TRBV6-5 and TRBJ2-7; 14 nucleotides align to TRBD2. V lost 6 bases, J lost 2 bases, and 3 bases stayed unmatched. The CDR3 loop spans 15 amino acids. CDR1 and CDR2 from the germline V gene are MNHEY and SVGAGI. The CDR3 is CASSPGLAGAYEQYF. The CDR3 region has the DNA TGTGCCAGCAGCCCGGGACTAGCGGGGGCCTACGAGCAGTACTTC.

This clone has more than one count but fewer than ten. V and J are TRBV27 and TRBJ1-5; D gene uncertain. This CDR3 spans 15 amino acids. The germline CDR1 and CDR2 sequences are MNHEY and SMNVEV (reference sequence). Trimming took 2 bases from V and 4 from J, leaving 12 bases between them. The CDR3 reads CASSLRGFPNQPQHF. DNA of the CDR3: TGTGCCAGCAGTTTACGGGGTTTTCCGAATCAGCCCCAGCATTTT.

This clone came up many times. The junction departs from germline at one end; a sequencing error may be responsible. J is TRBJ1-2 and V is TRBV7-9; tentatively, D is TRBD1 (6 bases). The CDR3 loop spans 15 amino acids. Germline-derived CDR1 and CDR2 are SEHNR and FQNEAQ (reference sequence). CDR3 sequence: CASSLSWGHEDGYTF. In nucleotides, the CDR3 is TGTGCCAGCAGCTTATCGTGGGGACATGAGGATGGTTACACCTTC.

The rearrangement links TRBV9 to TRBJ2-2, with 10 positions matching TRBD1. Germline V gene sequence: CDR1 SGDLS, CDR2 YYNGEE. V gave up 2 bases and J gave up 6 bases; unmatched junction bases: 1. This CDR3 comprises 14 residues. CDR3 coding DNA: TGTGCCAGCAGCGTCGGGACAGGGGCCGGGGAGCTGTTTTTT. Translating it yields CASSVGTGAGELFF.

The gene calls are TRBV14 and TRBJ2-7; TRBD1 matches 8 bases. This CDR3 comprises 14 residues. Trimming cost V 5 bases and J 5 bases; bases outside gene matches: 8. CDR1 and CDR2 from the germline V gene are SGHDN and FVKESK. The CDR3 nucleotides are TGTGCCAGCAGCTCGACAGGGGCCCTCCACGAGCAGTACTTC. Encoded protein: CASSSTGALHEQYF.

This chain uses TRBV9 with TRBJ2-7; D might be TRBD1 or TRBD2, each matching 5 bases. Per the germline V gene, CDR1 is SGDLS and CDR2 is YYNGEE. Trimming removed 0 bases at V and 4 bases at J, with 8 bases between. The CDR3 has 13 residues. The DNA for the CDR3 is TGTGCCAGCAGCGTAGACGGGGCGTACGAGCAGTACTTC. This codes for CASSVDGAYEQYF.

This clone has only a few counts. The J gene is TRBJ2-1, the V gene TRBV29-1; 7 nucleotides line up with TRBD2. The ends lost 4 bases at V and 1 base at J; junction bases unmatched: 10. This CDR3 has 16 residues. Germline assignment: CDR1 SQVTM and CDR2 ANQGSEA. The CDR3 protein is CSVVGGGGISYNEQFF. As DNA, the CDR3 is TGCAGCGTTGTTGGGGGGGGAGGAATTTCCTACAATGAGCAGTTCTTC.

The sample holds a few counts of this clone. This rearrangement joins TRBV9 to TRBJ2-6, with D unclear. Deletions cut 3 bases from V and 1 base from J, with 5 bases between. This CDR3 has 14 amino acids. Per the germline V gene, CDR1 is SGDLS and CDR2 is YYNGEE. The CDR3 DNA follows: TGTGCCAGCAGCGAGGAATCTGGGGCCAACGTCCTGACTTTC. Encoded protein: CASSEESGANVLTF.

The chain recombines TRBV7-9 with TRBJ2-3, with D unclear. The CDR3 is 12 amino acids. CDR1 and CDR2 (germline): SEHNR, FQNEAQ (reference sequence). Trimming removed 6 bases from V and 1 base from J, with 5 bases in between. CDR3 amino acids: CASSTRTDTQYF. In DNA, the CDR3 is TGTGCCAGCAGTACCCGCACAGATACGCAGTATTTT.

This chain joins TRBV9 and TRBJ1-2, with D tentatively TRBD1 (5 bases). V dropped 4 bases and J dropped 0 bases, with 13 bases sitting between them. Per the germline V gene, CDR1 is SGDLS and CDR2 is YYNGEE. This CDR3 comprises 15 residues. The CDR3 here is CASSPAATANYGYTF. The DNA for the CDR3 is TGTGCCAGCAGCCCCGCGGCGACAGCTAACTATGGCTACACCTTC. Filled out from reference TRBV9 and TRBJ1-2, the complete variable domain reads DSGVTQTPKHLITATGQRVTLRCSPRSGDLSVYWYQQSLDQGLQFLIQYYNGEERAKGNILERFSAQQFPDLHSELNLSSLELGDSALYFCASSPAATANYGYTFGSGTRLTVV.

This rearrangement joins TRBV9 to TRBJ2-3, with a tentative D call TRBD2 (6 bases). Trimming removed 3 bases at V and 8 bases at J, with 10 bases between. Germline assignment: CDR1 SGDLS and CDR2 YYNGEE. The CDR3 is made up of 12 amino acids. The CDR3 reads CASSGIGGTQYF. CDR3 DNA sequence: TGTGCCAGCAGCGGAATCGGGGGTACGCAGTATTTT.

The rearrangement joins TRBV7-9 to TRBJ2-7; no definite D call. The germline V gene has CDR1 SEHNR and CDR2 FQNEAQ (reference sequence). The V and J ends lost 1 base and 1 base respectively, with 11 bases between them. The CDR3 is 15 amino acids. This CDR3 reads CASSLVPVVSYEQYF. The CDR3 DNA is TGTGCCAGCAGCTTAGTGCCCGTCGTTTCCTACGAGCAGTACTTC.

The chain employs TRBV11-2 and TRBJ2-2; possibly TRBD1 for D (6 bases). This CDR3 is built from 14 residues. V was cut by 8 bases and J by 1 base, with 11 bases left in between. From germline, CDR1 is SGHAT and CDR2 FQNNGV. The DNA of the CDR3 is TGTGCCAGCCCCCGCAGGGGGAACACCGGGGAGCTGTTTTTT. This gives the protein CASPRRGNTGELFF.

The CDR3 region has the DNA TGTGCCAGCAGCTTAGCAGGGGATGGATCAGGCTACACCTTC. Translation gives CASSLAGDGSGYTF. This chain joins TRBV7-9 and TRBJ1-2; the D gene is possibly TRBD1 (5 bases). Germline V gene data show CDR1 as SEHNR and CDR2 as FQNEAQ (reference sequence). This CDR3 comprises 14 residues. Deletions cut 0 bases from V and 8 bases from J, with 13 bases between.

The chain employs TRBV5-6 and TRBJ1-1, with D perhaps TRBD1 (5 bases). V shed 2 bases and J shed 4 bases, with 12 bases lying between them. The CDR3 is 14 amino acids. CDR1 and CDR2 (germline): SGHDT, YYEEEE. This CDR3 reads CASSFQGGATEAFF. The CDR3 DNA reads as TGTGCCAGCAGCTTCCAGGGCGGGGCCACTGAAGCTTTCTTT.

This clone has only a few counts. This chain connects TRBV19 to TRBJ1-5; no firm D call. Germline CDR1 LNHDA, CDR2 SQIVND (reference sequence). The ends were cut back, 4 bases at V and 7 bases at J, with 17 bases in the middle. The CDR3 is made up of 15 amino acids. CDR3 in amino acids: CASSRTGELRQPQHF. The CDR3, as DNA: TGTGCCAGTAGTAGGACCGGAGAGCTACGACAGCCCCAGCATTTT.

This clone was seen a handful of times. The chain employs TRBV10-3 and TRBJ2-5; 7 bases agree with TRBD2. V lost 0 bases, J lost 4 bases, and 5 bases stayed unmatched. Germline CDR1 reads ENHRY; CDR2 reads SYGVKD. The CDR3 sequence is 15 residues long. Here the CDR3 reads CAISESRTSGETQYF. The CDR3 nucleotides are TGTGCCATCAGTGAGTCGAGGACTAGTGGAGAGACCCAGTACTTC.

This chain joins TRBV7-8 and TRBJ2-1, with a weak D call TRBD1 (7 bases). The V end lost 3 bases, the J end lost 4 bases, and 16 bases lay between the germline ends. The CDR3 loop spans 16 amino acids. Per the germline V gene, CDR1 is SGHVS and CDR2 is FQNEAQ. CDR3 sequence reads: CASSFRRGPPYNEQFF. In nucleotides, the CDR3 is TGTGCCAGCAGCTTCAGGAGGGGGCCCCCTTACAATGAGCAGTTCTTC. Full variable domain (outside the CDR3, taken from reference TRBV7-8 and TRBJ2-1): GAGVSQSPRYKVAKRGQDVALRCDPISGHVSLFWYQQALGQGPEFLTYFQNEAQLDKSGLPSDRFFAERPEGSVSTLKIQRTQQEDSAVYLCASSFRRGPPYNEQFFGPGTRLTVL.

This chain uses TRBV7-2 with TRBJ2-3, with 12 bases identical to TRBD2. With V trimmed by 5 bases and J by 4 bases, 10 bases remained unmatched. The germline V gene encodes CDR1 SGHTA and CDR2 FQGNSA. CDR3 length equals 17 residues. The CDR3 region has the DNA TGTGCCAGCAGCGTATCTAGCGGGAGGGTCCTACCAGATACGCAGTATTTT. As protein: CASSVSSGRVLPDTQYF.

This clone was counted only a few times. This chain links TRBV4-3 with TRBJ2-7; D is possibly TRBD1 (5 bases). Trimming removed 0 bases from V and 6 bases from J, with 9 bases in between. CDR3 length equals 13 residues. Germline V gene sequence: CDR1 LGHNA, CDR2 YSLEER. Here the CDR3 DNA reads TGCGCCAGCAGCCAAGATAGGGGTCTCGAGCAGTACTTC. This encodes CASSQDRGLEQYF.